In its sample, the clone carrying this T cell receptor (beta chain) was seen a few times. Its specificity is not known. Germline CDR1 and CDR2: DFQATT and SNEGSKA (reference sequence). Trimming removed 6 bases from V and 0 bases from J; junction bases left unmatched: 11. The CDR3 runs to 15 residues. The data originate from a study of T-cell reconstitution after alpha-beta-depleted transplantation in children. For TCRbeta, the library was prepared with unique molecular identifiers. One entry per CDR3 protein, called by TCRdb with MiXCR from the PCR reads. This sample has hundreds of thousands of distinct CDR3 sequences, with under 15% found just once. Study observations and caveats: The origin of high day-60 TCRbeta diversity in some patients lay in surviving recipient T cells and thymic progenitors. Reportedly, alpha-beta T cells present about two months post-transplant originated from several hundred expanded clones of graft origin. One year post-transplant, T-cell counts and diversity were largely derived from T cells produced anew.

This TCR came from a male patient aged 5 to 17 who had a stem cell transplant for acute myeloid leukemia, so the T cells may come from the graft donor. The sequences come from PBMCs, mostly from graft donor cells, collected 360 days after TCRalphabeta/CD19-depleted stem cell transplant. The gene calls are TRBV20-1 and TRBJ2-7, with 7 bases fitting TRBD1. The CDR3 DNA reads as TGCAGTGCCTCGGACAGGCTAAGGAGCTCCTACGAGCAGTACTTC. Amino acid sequence: CSASDRLRSSYEQYF.